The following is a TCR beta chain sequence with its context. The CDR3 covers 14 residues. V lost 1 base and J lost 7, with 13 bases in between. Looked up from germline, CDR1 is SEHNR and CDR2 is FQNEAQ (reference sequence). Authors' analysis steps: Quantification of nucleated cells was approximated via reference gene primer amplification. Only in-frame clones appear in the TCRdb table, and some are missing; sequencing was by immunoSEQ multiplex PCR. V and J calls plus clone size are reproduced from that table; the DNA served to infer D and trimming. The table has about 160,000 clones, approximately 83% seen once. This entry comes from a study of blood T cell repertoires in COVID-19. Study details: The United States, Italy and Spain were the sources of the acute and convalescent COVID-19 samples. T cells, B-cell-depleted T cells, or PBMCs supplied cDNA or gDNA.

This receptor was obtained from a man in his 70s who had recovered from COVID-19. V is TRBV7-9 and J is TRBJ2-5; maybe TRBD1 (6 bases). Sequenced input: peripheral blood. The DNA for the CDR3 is TGTGCCAGCAGCTTAGGTGGGGGCTCTGGGACCCAGTACTTC. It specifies CASSLGGGSGTQYF.